The present T cell receptor (beta chain) was sequenced within a study of blood T cell repertoires in COVID-19. Trimming cost V 3 bases and J 0 bases, with 17 bases left between them. This CDR3 has 17 amino acids. Germline lookup yields CDR1 MNHEY and CDR2 SMNVEV (reference sequence). Original processing methods: How many nucleated cells were present was estimated from reference gene primer amplification. Assay: immunoSEQ multiplex PCR; the TCRdb copy retains only in-frame clones and omits some. For V, J and clone size, that table is used; D and trimming come from the DNA. The table lists some 300,000 clones, roughly 91% of them singletons.

The V call is TRBV27, the J call TRBJ1-2; the D is unclear. This receptor was obtained from a woman in her 50s who had been exposed to COVID-19. Sequencing input: PBMCs or T cells enriched from blood (not recorded which). The CDR3 bases are TGTGCCAGCAGTTTCCGACCAGGTGACAAAGCTAACTATGGCTACACCTTC. Amino acid sequence: CASSFRPGDKANYGYTF.